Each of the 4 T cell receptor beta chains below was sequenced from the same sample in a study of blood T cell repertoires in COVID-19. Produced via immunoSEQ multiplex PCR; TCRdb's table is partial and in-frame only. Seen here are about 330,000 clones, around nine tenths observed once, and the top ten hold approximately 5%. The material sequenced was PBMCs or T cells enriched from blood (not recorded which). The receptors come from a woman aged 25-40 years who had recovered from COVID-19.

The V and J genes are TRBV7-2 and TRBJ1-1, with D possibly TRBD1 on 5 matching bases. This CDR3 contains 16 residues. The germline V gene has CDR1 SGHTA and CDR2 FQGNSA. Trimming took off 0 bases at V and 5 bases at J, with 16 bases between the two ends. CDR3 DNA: TGTGCCAGCAGCTTAGCGTTGGGCAGGAAGGGGACTGAAGCTTTCTTT. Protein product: CASSLALGRKGTEAFF.

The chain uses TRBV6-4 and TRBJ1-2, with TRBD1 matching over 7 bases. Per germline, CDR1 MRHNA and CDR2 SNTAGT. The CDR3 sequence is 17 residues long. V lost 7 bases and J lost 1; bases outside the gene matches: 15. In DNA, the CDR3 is TGTGCCAGCACTCCCACGGTTGAGGGGGCTTATAACTATGGCTACACCTTC. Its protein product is CASTPTVEGAYNYGYTF.

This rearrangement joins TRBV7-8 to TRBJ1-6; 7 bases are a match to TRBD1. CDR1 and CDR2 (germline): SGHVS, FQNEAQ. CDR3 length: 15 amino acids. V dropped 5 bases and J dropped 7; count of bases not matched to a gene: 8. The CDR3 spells CASSARQGPNSPLHF. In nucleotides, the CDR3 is TGTGCCAGCAGCGCCCGACAGGGACCCAATTCACCCCTCCACTTT. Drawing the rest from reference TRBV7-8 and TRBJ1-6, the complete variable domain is GAGVSQSPRYKVAKRGQDVALRCDPISGHVSLFWYQQALGQGPEFLTYFQNEAQLDKSGLPSDRFFAERPEGSVSTLKIQRTQQEDSAVYLCASSARQGPNSPLHFGNGTRLTVT.

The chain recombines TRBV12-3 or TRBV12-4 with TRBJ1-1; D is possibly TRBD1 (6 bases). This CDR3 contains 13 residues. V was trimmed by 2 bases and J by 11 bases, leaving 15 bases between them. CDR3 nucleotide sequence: TGTGCCAGCAGTTTAAGTACCGGGGGGGGCGCTTTCTTT. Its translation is CASSLSTGGGAFF.